The 8 T cell receptor beta chains given below trace back to one sample, sequenced in a study of blood T cells in healthy people across ages. The second PCR ran about 6 to 12 cycles with a sample-barcoded 5' primer and J-beta primers. TCRdb recomputed calls from the 5' RACE reads with MiXCR, one row per CDR3 protein. This table holds 1.5 million to 2 million distinct CDR3 sequences, around 35% found once. The material sequenced was blood. The origin of the receptors is a woman aged 25 to 45 in good health.

The chain combines TRBV10-3 with TRBJ2-7; D might be TRBD1 or TRBD2, each matching 6 bases. Trimming took off 10 bases at V and 5 bases at J, with 27 bases between the two ends. Germline assignment: CDR1 ENHRY and CDR2 SYGVKD. This CDR3 has 16 residues. The CDR3 spells CATGGYQALGRDEQYF. In nucleotides, the CDR3 is TGTGCCACCGGGGGCTACCAGGCCCTGGGGCGCGACGAGCAGTACTTC.

The chain couples TRBV7-9 to TRBJ2-3, with D hard to call. CDR3 length equals 16 residues. Deletions cut 1 base from V and 1 base from J, with 12 bases between. Germline V gene lookup returns CDR1 SEHNR and CDR2 FQNEAQ (reference sequence). The CDR3 protein is CASSLDRQLRTDTQYF. In DNA form, the CDR3 reads TGTGCCAGCAGCTTAGACCGTCAGCTTCGCACAGATACGCAGTATTTT.

The chain combines TRBV14 with TRBJ1-2, with no clear D. The germline gives CDR1 SGHDN, CDR2 FVKESK. The CDR3 consists of 14 residues. V was pared by 4 bases and J by 4 bases, with 13 bases between. The CDR3 nucleotides read TGTGCCAGCAGCCCCGGTCCCGGGCTCTATGGCTACACCTTC. This translates into CASSPGPGLYGYTF.

The rearrangement links TRBV10-2 to TRBJ2-3; the D is unclear. Germline-derived CDR1 and CDR2 are WSHSY and SAAADI. V lost 8 bases, J lost 4 bases, and 10 bases lay in between. The CDR3 spans 12 residues. CDR3 sequence (DNA): TGCGCCAGCGTTGGTCCTTCAGATACGCAGTATTTT. Translating it yields CASVGPSDTQYF.

The rearrangement joins TRBV27 to TRBJ2-1, with 9 nucleotides matching TRBD2. V lost 6 bases and J lost 6; bases outside the gene matches: 9. CDR3 size: 15 residues. Germline lookup yields CDR1 MNHEY and CDR2 SMNVEV (reference sequence). CDR3 residues: CASRPGTSKRNEQFF. CDR3 coding DNA: TGTGCCAGCAGACCCGGGACTAGCAAACGCAATGAGCAGTTCTTC.

The genes are TRBV13 and TRBJ2-5; D is possibly TRBD1 (6 bases). Germline lookup yields CDR1 PRHDT and CDR2 FYEKMQ (reference sequence). The CDR3 is 16 amino acids. Trimming left V 6 bases short and J 5 bases short, with 22 bases between. CDR3 DNA sequence: TGTGCCAGCAGGGGGGCAATCGAGTCAGGGTATGAGACCCAGTACTTC. It specifies CASRGAIESGYETQYF.

The rearrangement uses TRBV28 and TRBJ2-7; possible D gene TRBD1, 5 bases. The J call may be faulty, since TRBJ2-5 better matches the DNA end. There are 14 residues in the CDR3. In germline, CDR1 is MDHEN, CDR2 SYDVKM. The CDR3 spells CASTRPGNSVTQYF. CDR3 nucleotide sequence: TGTGCCAGCACCAGACCAGGGAACAGTGTGACCCAGTACTTC.

The V call is TRBV6-2 or TRBV6-3, the J call TRBJ2-1, with D possibly being TRBD1 or TRBD2 (5 bases each). Deletions cut 2 bases from V and 8 bases from J, with 10 bases between. In germline, CDR1 is MNHEY, CDR2 SVGEGT. The CDR3 has 13 residues. This CDR3 is CASSYGGRDEQFF. The CDR3 DNA reads TGTGCCAGCAGTTACGGGGGTCGGGATGAGCAGTTCTTC.